The 27 T cell receptor beta chains below all came from one sample that was sequenced in a study of T-cell reconstitution after alpha-beta-depleted transplantation in children. It was with unique molecular identifiers that the TCRbeta library was prepared. MiXCR was run by TCRdb on the PCR reads, yielding one entry per CDR3 protein. The data contain a few hundred thousand distinct CDR3 sequences, around 27% of them singletons. The material sequenced was PBMCs, taken before TCRalphabeta/CD19-depleted stem cell transplant. The receptors come from a boy younger than two with Wiskott-Aldrich syndrome, due to receive a stem cell transplant.

The chain couples TRBV9 to TRBJ2-6, with TRBD2 matching 10 bases. V was clipped by 0 bases and J by 0 bases; unmatched bases: 3. Per the germline V gene, CDR1 is SGDLS and CDR2 is YYNGEE. This CDR3 spans 18 amino acids. This CDR3 is CASSVGLAGSSGANVLTF. The CDR3 DNA reads TGTGCCAGCAGCGTAGGACTAGCGGGCAGCTCTGGGGCCAACGTCCTGACTTTC.

This clonotype was observed a few times. The DNA of the CDR3 is TGCGCCAGCAGCTTGGGAATAATCTACAGGGGGCGCGACACTGAAGCTTTCTTT. It translates to CASSLGIIYRGRDTEAFF. The rearrangement joins TRBV5-1 to TRBJ1-1; 9 bases are a match to TRBD1. V lost 0 bases and J lost 3; bases outside the gene matches: 12. Germline CDR1 SGHRS, CDR2 YFSETQ. This CDR3 is 18 amino acids long.

This chain joins TRBV20-1 and TRBJ2-3, with 7 bases lining up with TRBD2. Germline V gene lookup returns CDR1 DFQATT and CDR2 SNEGSKA (reference sequence). The CDR3 length is 16 residues. In DNA, the CDR3 is TGCTGTGTCCCTTTGTTCGGGCTAGCGGTCACAGATACGCAGTATTTT. Its translation: CCVPLFGLAVTDTQYF.

This chain joins TRBV27 and TRBJ1-1; weak D call: TRBD1 (6 bases). V lost 5 bases to trimming and J lost 1 base, with 11 bases between them. This CDR3 comprises 14 residues. Germline V gene data show CDR1 as MNHEY and CDR2 as SMNVEV (reference sequence). In DNA form, the CDR3 reads TGTGCCAGCAGTCACCAGACAGGGAACACTGAAGCTTTCTTT. Amino acid sequence: CASSHQTGNTEAFF.

This sequence joins TRBV30 and TRBJ2-1; no definite D call. The CDR3 loop spans 11 amino acids. The V end was cut by 1 base, the J end by 10 bases, with 8 bases between. Germline V gene sequence: CDR1 GTSNPN, CDR2 SVGIG (reference sequence). CDR3: CAWSAVVEQFF. The CDR3 DNA reads TGTGCCTGGAGTGCGGTAGTAGAGCAGTTCTTC. The full variable domain, completed using reference TRBV30 and TRBJ2-1, is SQTIHQWPATLVQPVGSPLSLECTVEGTSNPNLYWYRQAAGRGLQLLFYSVGIGQISSEVPQNLSASRPQDRQFILSSKKLLLSDSGFYLCAWSAVVEQFFGPGTRLTVL.

The chain employs TRBV20-1 and TRBJ2-1, with unresolved D. The CDR3 spans 14 residues. Germline assignment: CDR1 DFQATT and CDR2 SNEGSKA (reference sequence). V gave up 0 bases and J gave up 5 bases, with 11 bases separating them. CDR3 bases: TGCAGTGCTAGAGAGACTCAGCAACACAATGAGCAGTTCTTC. Translating it yields CSARETQQHNEQFF.

The chain recombines TRBV5-1 with TRBJ2-7; D remains ambiguous. Trimming left V 4 bases short and J 5 bases short, with 13 bases between. The CDR3 length is 13 residues. The germline V gene has CDR1 SGHRS and CDR2 YFSETQ. CDR3 nucleotides: TGCGCCAGCAGCCAGGAACATTGGGACGAGCAGTACTTC. Translating gives CASSQEHWDEQYF.

This clonotype has just a few counts. The chain uses TRBV12-3 or TRBV12-4 and TRBJ2-7, with TRBD2 identical over 8 bases. V shed 6 bases and J 3 bases; nucleotides not matched to a gene: 4. The CDR3 loop spans 13 amino acids. This CDR3 reads CASSRGGIYEQYF. CDR3 DNA: TGTGCCAGCAGCCGCGGGGGGATCTACGAGCAGTACTTC.

This clonotype was detected only a few times. The V call is TRBV7-9, the J call TRBJ2-5; 7 bases fit TRBD1. Germline assignment: CDR1 SEHNR and CDR2 FQNEAQ (reference sequence). With 5 bases clipped from V and 2 bases from J, the junction kept 14 bases outside the gene matches. This CDR3 region has 17 residues. Written as DNA, the CDR3 is TGTGCCAGCAGCCCCCCTCATGGGTGGGGACAGCAAGAGACCCAGTACTTC. The encoded protein is CASSPPHGWGQQETQYF.

The chain carries TRBV11-2 and TRBJ2-6, with a weak D call TRBD2 (5 bases). The CDR3 has 17 residues. CDR1 is SGHAT and CDR2 is FQNNGV in the germline V gene. The germline V and J ends were trimmed by 3 bases and 0 bases, with 12 bases remaining between them. The CDR3 sequence is CASSFERQLSGANVLTF. The CDR3 DNA sequence: TGTGCCAGCAGCTTTGAGCGGCAACTCTCTGGGGCCAACGTCCTGACTTTC.

This clonotype was counted between two and nine times. The chain uses TRBV9 and TRBJ2-3; 10 nucleotides align to TRBD1. This CDR3 spans 15 amino acids. V was clipped by 3 bases and J by 4 bases; unmatched bases: 5. Germline loops: CDR1 SGDLS, CDR2 YYNGEE. CDR3 in amino acids: CASSARDRGPDTQYF. The CDR3, as DNA: TGTGCCAGCAGCGCACGGGACAGGGGTCCAGATACGCAGTATTTT. Based on the CDR3 plus reference TRBV9 and TRBJ2-3, the full variable domain is DSGVTQTPKHLITATGQRVTLRCSPRSGDLSVYWYQQSLDQGLQFLIQYYNGEERAKGNILERFSAQQFPDLHSELNLSSLELGDSALYFCASSARDRGPDTQYFGPGTRLTVL.

In its sample, this clonotype was seen once. This chain joins TRBV30 and TRBJ1-6; D is unclear. V lost 4 bases, J lost 4 bases, and 5 bases lay in between. In germline, CDR1 is GTSNPN, CDR2 SVGIG (reference sequence). The CDR3 totals 12 residues. CDR3 nucleotide sequence: TGTGCCTGGAACAGTTATAATTCACCCCTCCACTTT. The encoded protein is CAWNSYNSPLHF.

This chain joins TRBV4-1 and TRBJ2-5; D is unresolved. The CDR3 is 14 residues long. Trimming stripped 1 base from V and 3 bases from J, with 9 bases between. CDR1 is MGHRA and CDR2 is YSYEKL in the germline V gene. The CDR3: CASSQVITKETQYF. CDR3 DNA: TGCGCCAGCAGCCAAGTCATAACAAAAGAGACCCAGTACTTC.

In its sample, this clonotype was seen a few times. The V call is TRBV5-1, the J call TRBJ2-2; TRBD2 matches 7 bases. Germline values: CDR1 SGHRS, CDR2 YFSETQ. This CDR3 is built from 13 residues. Germline trimming cut 4 bases from V and 6 bases from J; bases unmatched to any gene: 3. CDR3 in amino acids: CASSGTTAGELFF. The CDR3, as DNA: TGCGCCAGCAGCGGGACTACAGCCGGGGAGCTGTTTTTT.

The chain is built from TRBV12-3 or TRBV12-4 and TRBJ1-1, with D hard to call. Trimming stripped 2 bases from V and 5 bases from J, with 12 bases between. The CDR3 loop spans 14 amino acids. In DNA, the CDR3 is TGTGCCAGCAGTTTAAAGGGTCGCTTAACTGAAGCTTTCTTT. The encoded protein is CASSLKGRLTEAFF.

Only one count was recorded for this clonotype. V usage is TRBV6-1 and J usage is TRBJ1-5, with a tentative D call TRBD1 (5 bases). V was cut by 2 bases and J by 2 bases, with 13 bases left in between. CDR3 length equals 16 residues. Looked up from germline, CDR1 is MNHNS and CDR2 is SASEGT. The CDR3 reads CASSEWEGSGNQPQHF. The CDR3 DNA sequence: TGTGCCAGCAGTGAATGGGAGGGGAGTGGCAATCAGCCCCAGCATTTT.

The V gene is TRBV5-1, the J gene TRBJ2-1, with 9 positions matching TRBD1. The germline CDR1 and CDR2 sequences are SGHRS and YFSETQ. The CDR3 has 14 residues. V was pared by 0 bases and J by 9 bases, with 4 bases of the junction left unmatched. CDR3: CASSLDRGRGEQFF. The DNA for the CDR3 is TGCGCCAGCAGCTTGGACAGGGGGCGGGGTGAGCAGTTCTTC.

This clonotype has more than one count but fewer than ten. V gene TRBV19 combines with J gene TRBJ2-7; 7 nucleotides line up with TRBD2. V shed 6 bases and J 6 bases; nucleotides not matched to a gene: 5. The germline CDR1 and CDR2 sequences are LNHDA and SQIVND (reference sequence). The CDR3 is 12 residues long. The CDR3 DNA reads TGTGCCAGTAGGGGAGGGCTTTTCGAGCAGTACTTC. It yields the protein CASRGGLFEQYF.

This clonotype was observed a handful of times. The rearrangement links TRBV5-6 to TRBJ2-4; possibly TRBD1 for D (6 bases). The CDR3 sequence is 17 residues long. Per the germline V gene, CDR1 is SGHDT and CDR2 is YYEEEE. V was trimmed by 7 bases and J by 1 base, leaving 21 bases between them. CDR3 sequence reads: CASPGYREALAKNIQYF. The CDR3 DNA is TGTGCCAGCCCCGGGTACAGGGAAGCGCTTGCCAAAAACATTCAGTACTTC.

The rearrangement uses TRBV20-1 and TRBJ2-1, with 8 bases fitting TRBD2. Per the germline V gene, CDR1 is DFQATT and CDR2 is SNEGSKA (reference sequence). V gave up 6 bases and J gave up 2 bases; unmatched junction bases: 6. The CDR3 length is 14 residues. The CDR3 reads CSANSGEAYNEQFF. The CDR3 nucleotides read TGCAGTGCCAATAGCGGGGAGGCCTACAATGAGCAGTTCTTC.

This clonotype was seen once. This chain uses TRBV5-1 with TRBJ1-1; D unclear. Germline CDR1 is SGHRS and CDR2 is YFSETQ. Between the trimmed V and J ends, which lost 1 base and 1 base, there was a span of 5 bases. The CDR3 spans 13 residues. The CDR3: CASSLNSNTEAFF. For the CDR3, the DNA is TGCGCCAGCAGCTTGAATTCGAACACTGAAGCTTTCTTT.

This clonotype was recorded a few times. The chain uses TRBV11-3 and TRBJ2-1; the D is unclear. This CDR3 is 13 amino acids long. V was pared by 3 bases and J by 10 bases, with 13 bases between. Per the germline V gene, CDR1 is SGHNT and CDR2 is YENEEA. The CDR3 loop reads CASSFSASREQFF. Written as DNA, the CDR3 is TGTGCCAGCAGCTTCTCTGCCAGCCGCGAGCAGTTCTTC.

This clonotype showed up just a few times. The chain joins TRBV9 to TRBJ2-3; D ambiguous. CDR1 SGDLS and CDR2 YYNGEE come from the germline V gene. Trimming cost V 1 base and J 5 bases, with 11 bases left between them. The length of the CDR3 is 14 residues. The CDR3 loop is CASSVQSGEDTQYF. The CDR3 DNA reads TGTGCCAGCAGCGTACAAAGTGGTGAAGATACGCAGTATTTT. Complete variable domain (other parts from reference TRBV9 and TRBJ2-3): DSGVTQTPKHLITATGQRVTLRCSPRSGDLSVYWYQQSLDQGLQFLIQYYNGEERAKGNILERFSAQQFPDLHSELNLSSLELGDSALYFCASSVQSGEDTQYFGPGTRLTVL.

This clonotype was found a few times. The gene calls are TRBV5-1 and TRBJ1-2; D might be TRBD1 (5 bases). V gave up 5 bases and J gave up 11 bases, with 19 bases separating them. CDR3 length: 13 residues. Germline values: CDR1 SGHRS, CDR2 YFSETQ. The CDR3: CASRSGTDLGYTF. CDR3 in DNA: TGCGCCAGCAGATCAGGGACTGATCTCGGGTACACCTTC.

The rearrangement links TRBV7-6 to TRBJ2-1; D may match TRBD1 or TRBD2 (5 bases each). Looked up from germline, CDR1 is SGHVS and CDR2 is FNYEAQ. V was pared by 5 bases and J by 1 base, with 12 bases between. The CDR3 has 15 residues. CDR3 residues: CASSRGGRSYNEQFF. The CDR3 DNA reads as TGTGCCAGCAGCAGGGGTGGGAGATCCTACAATGAGCAGTTCTTC.

This rearrangement joins TRBV2 to TRBJ1-5, with 8 bases matching TRBD1. J lost 6 bases, V lost 4 bases, and 8 bases had no gene match. The V gene's germline CDR1 is SNHLY and CDR2 FYNNEI. There are 15 residues in the CDR3. CDR3 bases: TGTGCCAGCAGTGGGCAGGGGGCATTTAGTCAGCCCCAGCATTTT. This sequence encodes CASSGQGAFSQPQHF.

Only a few counts were recorded for this clonotype. The chain carries TRBV5-1 and TRBJ2-3; TRBD1 matches at 7 bases. The CDR3 spans 13 residues. Trimming at V came to 3 bases and at J to 8 bases, leaving 6 bases not matched to a gene. Germline V lookup: CDR1 SGHRS, CDR2 YFSETQ. The CDR3 DNA reads as TGCGCCAGCAGCTCGGTGGGACAGTCTACGCAGTATTTT. Protein sequence: CASSSVGQSTQYF.